This T cell receptor (beta chain) was identified during a study of T cell responses to AZD1222 COVID-19 vaccine (dated by TCRdb to about 2021). Notes on the research overall: TCR sequencing was performed for about 240 trial participants, of whom about 200 were given two doses of AZD1222 and around 25 were given two doses of MenACWY control vaccine. Trial participants were enrolled by age into subgroups of 18-55, 56-69 and 70-plus years, and about 150, 27 and 61 TCR-sequenced participants, respectively, were included in these subgroups. On the study overall, not on this receptor specifically: Participants were mostly white British and included more females than males, and it was suggested by the authors that clonal diversity may have been underestimated. In the small 56-69-year group, the increase in depth fell short of significance, most likely because of low power. Nearly half of unique spike-specific TCRs reportedly recognized epitopes outside regions mutated in the B.1.351 and B.1.1.7 variants. No day 14 peak-response samples were available, so repertoires were characterized only after the peak T cell response. The vaccine-associated CD4 TCRs covered the entire spike protein, and the dominant responses fell in regions 160-218 and 743-854. Conclusions about previously exposed vaccinees are limited because only six or seven AZD1222 recipients were SARS-CoV-2 seropositive at baseline. Spike-specific TCR breadth and depth rose significantly after two AZD1222 doses compared with day 0 and with MenACWY recipients.

As for this clone: This receptor's antigen is unknown. Base qualities are missing; no much larger clone stands one base away.

The CDR3 sequence holds 16 residues, the cysteine and phenylalanine included. Only the CDR3 region is kept as DNA, spanning 48 bases read in frame from base 1. At the junction V is shortened by 2 bases and J by 4 bases; bases outside the gene matches: 11. The CDR1 and CDR2 encoded by the germline V gene are KGHSH and LQKENI. The time point label, read with the paper, signifies: about 28 days (+/-7) after the second vaccine dose. AZD1222 recipients whose second dose came at about 4 weeks and those whose second dose came at about 12 weeks were combined into one group, since spike-specific TCR depth and breadth did not differ between the two schedules. The vaccinee samples were drawn from two UK trials, COV001 and COV002, one of which was a single-blind randomized controlled phase 2/3 trial testing AZD1222 (ChAdOx1 nCoV-19) in healthy adults. For TCRbeta chain sequencing, PBMC samples from trial participants were taken at day 0 and at day 28 after the second dose.

The CDR3 regions of human TCRbeta chains were analyzed by immunosequencing. Per the source publication's procedure: Repertoire TCRs were matched against a reference library of SARS-CoV-2-specific TCRs generated with the MIRA antigen-specificity platform. Breadth meant the fraction of unique TCRs that were SARS-CoV-2-associated, whereas depth meant the fraction of total T cells that were SARS-CoV-2-associated. Using the MIRA data, each spike-specific TCR was assigned both to the spike region to which the TCR was reactive and to a CD4 or CD8 class. Log10-transformed breadth and depth values were compared by one-way ANOVA with Sidak's multiple comparisons tests. Here the immuneACCESS table is served through TCRdb, limited to in-frame sequences with V and J called. Missing clones are a known gap in these copies; in checked studies unresolved V genes cover under half, and the rest lacks a known reason. The V and J calls and clone size were taken over from that table, and D and trimming were inferred from the DNA. In this sample the table shows about 140,000 clones, more than 85% of which occur a single time. 3% to 4% of the sample is in the top ten clones.

This clonotype was sampled from an adult who received the AZD1222 COVID-19 vaccine. The sequence is built from TRBV18 and TRBJ2-7; TRBD2 aligns with 7 central bases. The sequenced sample was peripheral blood, obtained 28 days after the second AZD1222 dose. The DNA sequence is TGTGCCAGCTCACCAGGAGCAAGAGGGGAGGGTTACGAGCAGTACTTC. It encodes CASSPGARGEGYEQYF.